This T cell receptor (beta chain) was documented in a study of human CD8 memory T cell subsets. Notes on the study in general: The overlap between stem-like memory and precursor exhausted T cell repertoires was minimal.

According to its frequency, this clonotype is medium-sized. Antigen specificity is unknown. Enrichment for total CD8+ T cells was performed by negative magnetic separation. The TCR beta sequencing libraries came from UMI-labeled 5' RACE. TCRdb reprocessed the 5' RACE reads and keeps a single row for each CDR3 protein, giving no DNA. The sample features roughly 5,000 distinct CDR3 sequences, with around 33% in its top ten. CDR1 SQVTM and CDR2 ANQGSEA come from the germline V gene. The CDR3 sequence is 12 residues long. The sequenced sample was CD8+ effector memory T cells (TEM) sorted from PBMCs. As to subset: effector memory CD8 T cells, CCR7- CD45RO+ CD95+. The source of this sequence is a human donor in good health. The chain joins TRBV29-1 to TRBJ1-2. The CDR3 protein is CSVEGDNYGYTF.